The sequence of this T cell receptor (beta chain) was determined in a study of post-analysis software for immune sequencing data. The authors incorporated unique molecular identifiers into the TCR beta cDNA libraries. Input amounts of 1 to 10 million T cells were used. These gave around 500,000 cDNA molecules, so each molecule approximated one T cell. TCRdb re-called the PCR reads with MiXCR, one entry per CDR3 protein. The repertoire holds some 690,000 distinct CDR3 sequences, with 59% as singletons. With regard to this clonotype: Antigen unknown.

V shed 5 bases and J 0 bases; nucleotides not matched to a gene: 13. The CDR3 sequence is 18 residues long. The V gene's germline CDR1 is SEHNR and CDR2 FQNEAQ (reference sequence). Study-level points and caveats: The study found significantly lower normalized Chao1 diversity in multiple sclerosis patients than in controls. By F measure, strong co-clustering occurred among samples prepared in the same batch. Patients had higher frequencies than controls of five TRBV segments, including TRBV5-6, TRBV5-1 and TRBV20-1.

The V and J genes are TRBV7-9 and TRBJ2-1; 7 nucleotides agree with TRBD2. The sequence was obtained from a girl aged 2 to 10 with multiple sclerosis. Sequencing was carried out using blood. In DNA form, the CDR3 reads TGTGCCAGCAGCCCCCCGGGCGGGACTACCTTCTCCTACAATGAGCAGTTCTTC. Residues: CASSPPGGTTFSYNEQFF.